The 23 T cell receptor beta chains reported below all come from one sample, sequenced in a study of T cell responses to AZD1222 COVID-19 vaccine. TCRdb's table, derived via immunoSEQ multiplex PCR, lists solely in-frame clones and lacks some. The sample includes 90,000 to 100,000 clones, around 89% of them seen just once. The input for sequencing was peripheral blood, taken on day 0 of AZD1222 vaccination. These receptors were obtained from an adult in good health.

The chain uses TRBV28 and TRBJ2-7, with 8 positions matching TRBD1. This CDR3 comprises 13 residues. Trimming at V came to 6 bases and at J to 7 bases, leaving 8 bases not matched to a gene. Germline V gives CDR1 MDHEN, CDR2 SYDVKM. This CDR3 reads CASRPGQGWEQYF. CDR3 DNA: TGTGCCAGCAGGCCCGGACAGGGATGGGAGCAGTACTTC.

The CDR3 is CASSLGQGMTGELFF. CDR3 DNA: TGTGCCAGCAGCTTGGGACAGGGGATGACCGGGGAGCTGTTTTTT. The chain carries TRBV7-3 and TRBJ2-2; 10 bases map to TRBD1. Trimming at V came to 3 bases and at J to 5 bases, leaving 3 bases not matched to a gene. This CDR3 has 15 residues. Germline-derived CDR1 and CDR2 are SGHTA and FQGTGA. The whole variable domain, filled in from reference TRBV7-3 and TRBJ2-2, reads GAGVSQTPSNKVTEKGKYVELRCDPISGHTALYWYRQSLGQGPEFLIYFQGTGAADDSGLPNDRFFAVRPEGSVSTLKIQRTERGDSAVYLCASSLGQGMTGELFFGEGSRLTVL.

As DNA, the CDR3 is TGCAGCGTGCAGGGACTAGCGGGGGGCAGCTCCTACAATGAGCAGTTCTTC. It translates to CSVQGLAGGSSYNEQFF. This chain uses TRBV29-1 with TRBJ2-1; 15 bases map to TRBD2. Looked up from germline, CDR1 is SQVTM and CDR2 is ANQGSEA. V dropped 6 bases and J dropped 0; count of bases not matched to a gene: 6. This CDR3 comprises 17 residues.

The chain has TRBV14 and TRBJ2-1; D remains unclear. V lost 4 bases and J 7 bases, leaving 5 bases between the germline ends. Looked up from germline, CDR1 is SGHDN and CDR2 is FVKESK. This CDR3 has 11 residues. The CDR3 DNA is TGTGCCAGCAGCCGGTCTAATGAGCAGTTCTTC. It is translated as CASSRSNEQFF.

V is TRBV28 and J is TRBJ1-1; D not certain. From germline, CDR1 is MDHEN and CDR2 SYDVKM. The length of the CDR3 is 12 residues. Trimming removed 3 bases from V and 0 bases from J, with 2 bases in between. The CDR3 region is CASSLVNTEAFF. CDR3 DNA sequence: TGTGCCAGCAGTTTGGTGAACACTGAAGCTTTCTTT. Supplemented by reference TRBV28 and TRBJ1-1, the full variable domain reads DVKVTQSSRYLVKRTGEKVFLECVQDMDHENMFWYRQDPGLGLRLIYFSYDVKMKEKGDIPEGYSVSREKKERFSLILESASTNQTSMYLCASSLVNTEAFFGQGTRLTVV.

The chain links TRBV20-1 to TRBJ1-1; unclear D gene. The germline V gene encodes CDR1 DFQATT and CDR2 SNEGSKA (reference sequence). Trimming left V 6 bases short and J 4 bases short, with 9 bases between. The CDR3 is made up of 11 amino acids. Here the CDR3 reads CSALGPTEAFF. In nucleotides, the CDR3 is TGCAGTGCCCTCGGCCCCACTGAAGCTTTCTTT.

The chain carries TRBV9 and TRBJ2-4; D is unclear. Trimming shortened V by 0 bases and J by 0 bases, and 10 bases separated the two germline ends. This CDR3 has 16 residues. Looked up from germline, CDR1 is SGDLS and CDR2 is YYNGEE. The CDR3 DNA reads as TGTGCCAGCAGCGTAGGACTGAGCGTAGCCAAAAACATTCAGTACTTC. Residues: CASSVGLSVAKNIQYF.

The gene calls are TRBV29-1 and TRBJ2-3, with D perhaps TRBD1 or TRBD2 (5 bases each). Germline V gene sequence: CDR1 SQVTM, CDR2 ANQGSEA. The CDR3 length is 12 residues. The V and J ends lost 6 bases and 6 bases respectively, with 13 bases between them. The CDR3 nucleotides read TGCAGCGTCGGGACGCTAGGGGATACGCAGTATTTT. Protein sequence: CSVGTLGDTQYF.

This sequence joins TRBV19 and TRBJ2-2; D is undetermined. The ends were cut back, 3 bases at V and 8 bases at J, with 25 bases in the middle. This CDR3 spans 18 amino acids. Germline CDR1 reads LNHDA; CDR2 reads SQIVND (reference sequence). The CDR3 DNA sequence: TGTGCCAGTAGTATGATTGGGCCTGGGCGCGGTAATTCGGGGGAGCTGTTTTTT. Protein sequence: CASSMIGPGRGNSGELFF.

This chain links TRBV5-1 with TRBJ2-3; D unclear. This CDR3 is built from 15 residues. CDR1 and CDR2 (germline): SGHRS, YFSETQ. Trimming pared 3 bases from V and 0 bases from J, leaving 11 bases between. Here the CDR3 reads CASSSPGLSTDTQYF. CDR3 DNA: TGCGCCAGCAGCTCTCCGGGCCTCAGCACAGATACGCAGTATTTT.

The chain combines TRBV5-6 with TRBJ2-2; possible D gene TRBD2, 6 bases. V shed 0 bases and J shed 1 base, with 10 bases lying between them. This CDR3 has 16 residues. From germline, CDR1 is SGHDT and CDR2 YYEEEE. The CDR3 region has the DNA TGTGCCAGCAGCTTGGCCATGCGGGGGAACACCGGGGAGCTGTTTTTT. Its protein is CASSLAMRGNTGELFF.

A word on this clone: Other DNA sequences from this sample encode an identical CDR3 as well. The chain joins TRBV7-2 to TRBJ1-5; no firm D call. Deletions cut 2 bases from V and 4 bases from J, with 6 bases between. The CDR3 contains 13 residues. In germline, CDR1 is SGHTA, CDR2 FQGNSA. CDR3 residues: CASSLQGNQPQHF. For the CDR3, the DNA is TGTGCCAGCAGCTTACAAGGGAATCAGCCCCAGCATTTT.

This sequence joins TRBV11-1 and TRBJ2-4, with 8 bases lining up with TRBD1. Unmatched junction bases numbered 6, after V lost 1 base and J lost 10 bases. Per germline, CDR1 SGHAT and CDR2 FQDESV (reference sequence). The length of the CDR3 is 14 residues. The DNA of the CDR3 is TGTGCCAGCAGCTTAGGGCAGGGGGCCGGAATTCAGTACTTC. It yields the protein CASSLGQGAGIQYF.

The chain carries TRBV7-9 and TRBJ2-5, with D tentatively TRBD2 (5 bases). The V and J ends lost 5 bases and 2 bases respectively, with 6 bases between them. The CDR3 runs 12 residues. Germline V gene lookup returns CDR1 SEHNR and CDR2 FQNEAQ (reference sequence). The CDR3 DNA reads as TGTGCCAGCAGCCGAGGGCAAGAGACCCAGTACTTC. Its translation: CASSRGQETQYF. The complete variable domain, with remaining parts taken from reference TRBV7-9 and TRBJ2-5, reads DTGVSQNPRHKITKRGQNVTFRCDPISEHNRLYWYRQTLGQGPEFLTYFQNEAQLEKSRLLSDRFSAERPKGSFSTLEIQRTEQGDSAMYLCASSRGQETQYFGPGTRLLVL.

The chain links TRBV3-1 (or the pseudogene TRBV3-2) to TRBJ1-3, with 7 bases lining up with TRBD1. With V trimmed by 5 bases and J by 1 base, 2 bases remained unmatched. Germline V gives CDR1 LGHDT, CDR2 YNNKEL (reference sequence). The CDR3 is 14 residues long. CDR3: CASSLDRSGNTIYF. The DNA of the CDR3 is TGTGCCAGCAGCTTGGACAGGTCTGGAAACACCATATATTTT.

The chain employs TRBV7-9 and TRBJ1-3; D is unresolved. This CDR3 is 15 amino acids long. In germline, CDR1 is SEHNR, CDR2 FQNEAQ (reference sequence). Trimming removed 7 bases at V and 2 bases at J, with 15 bases between. In DNA, the CDR3 is TGTGCCAGCACCCTCTCAGCCACAACTGGAAACACCATATATTTT. Protein sequence: CASTLSATTGNTIYF.

V and J are TRBV5-1 and TRBJ1-6, with 10 bases lining up with TRBD1. The CDR3 sequence is 17 residues long. Losses at the gene ends were 0 bases for V and 1 base for J; bases not matched to a gene: 1. Germline assignment: CDR1 SGHRS and CDR2 YFSETQ. This chain's CDR3 is CASSLGDRGSYNSPLHF. CDR3 DNA sequence: TGCGCCAGCAGCTTGGGGGACAGGGGTTCCTATAATTCACCCCTCCACTTT.

The chain is built from TRBV20-1 and TRBJ2-2, with D hard to call. The V and J ends lost 1 base and 7 bases respectively, with 4 bases between them. Germline-derived CDR1 and CDR2 are DFQATT and SNEGSKA (reference sequence). The CDR3 contains 11 residues. CDR3 region: CSARGNGELFF. DNA of the CDR3: TGCAGTGCTAGAGGCAACGGGGAGCTGTTTTTT.

The J gene is TRBJ1-1, the V gene TRBV10-3; 9 nucleotides agree with TRBD1. The CDR3 extends over 14 amino acids. CDR1 and CDR2 from the germline V gene are ENHRY and SYGVKD. With V trimmed by 7 bases and J by 1 base, 4 bases remained unmatched. CDR3 bases: TGTGCCATCACCCCGGGACAGGGGAACACTGAAGCTTTCTTT. Its protein is CAITPGQGNTEAFF.

The V gene is TRBV7-9, the J gene TRBJ1-2; the D gene is possibly TRBD1 (6 bases). In germline, CDR1 is SEHNR, CDR2 FQNEAQ (reference sequence). The CDR3 consists of 13 residues. V lost 4 bases to trimming and J lost 1 base, with 7 bases between them. The DNA for the CDR3 is TGTGCCAGCAGCTCGGACAGTAACTATGGCTACACCTTC. Protein sequence: CASSSDSNYGYTF. The full variable domain, completed using reference TRBV7-9 and TRBJ1-2, is DTGVSQNPRHKITKRGQNVTFRCDPISEHNRLYWYRQTLGQGPEFLTYFQNEAQLEKSRLLSDRFSAERPKGSFSTLEIQRTEQGDSAMYLCASSSDSNYGYTFGSGTRLTVV.

CDR3 loop: CASIPSGRGNTEAFF. The CDR3 nucleotides are TGTGCCAGCATCCCAAGCGGCAGGGGGAACACTGAAGCTTTCTTT. V gene TRBV25-1 combines with J gene TRBJ1-1; D is perhaps TRBD1 (6 bases). CDR3 length: 15 residues. Germline V gene sequence: CDR1 MGHDK, CDR2 SYGVNS. The V gene lost 7 bases and the J gene lost 1 base, with 16 bases spanning the gap.

The CDR3 sequence is CASRLQGRYGYTF. Here the CDR3 DNA reads TGTGCCAGCAGACTACAGGGGCGCTATGGCTACACCTTC. The chain couples TRBV28 to TRBJ1-2; 7 nucleotides match TRBD1. The CDR3 loop spans 13 amino acids. Trimming cost V 6 bases and J 4 bases; bases outside gene matches: 5. Germline V gene sequence: CDR1 MDHEN, CDR2 SYDVKM.

CDR3 amino acids: CASSQGVDQPQHF. DNA for the CDR3: TGCGCCAGCAGCCAAGGGGTTGATCAGCCCCAGCATTTT. The chain has TRBV4-1 and TRBJ1-5, with D hard to call. The CDR3 spans 13 residues. The V end lost 1 base, the J end lost 5 bases, and 6 bases lay between the germline ends. Looked up from germline, CDR1 is MGHRA and CDR2 is YSYEKL.